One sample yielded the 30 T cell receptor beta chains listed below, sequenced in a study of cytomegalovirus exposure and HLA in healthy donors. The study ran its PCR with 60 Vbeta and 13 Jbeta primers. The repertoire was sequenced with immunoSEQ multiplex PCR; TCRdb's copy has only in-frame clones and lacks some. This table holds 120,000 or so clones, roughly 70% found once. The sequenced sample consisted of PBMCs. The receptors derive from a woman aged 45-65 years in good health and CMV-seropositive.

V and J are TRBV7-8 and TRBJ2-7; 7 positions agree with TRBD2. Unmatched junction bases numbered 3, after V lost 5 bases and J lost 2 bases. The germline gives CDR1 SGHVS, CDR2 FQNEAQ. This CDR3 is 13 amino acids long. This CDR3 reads CASSRGRTYEQYF. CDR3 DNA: TGTGCCAGCAGCCGCGGGAGAACCTACGAGCAGTACTTC.

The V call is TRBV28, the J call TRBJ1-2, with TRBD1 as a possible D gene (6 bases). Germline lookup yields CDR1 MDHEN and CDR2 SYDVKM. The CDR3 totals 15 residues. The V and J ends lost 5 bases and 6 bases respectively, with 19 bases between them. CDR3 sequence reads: CASSPFGGAGDGYTF. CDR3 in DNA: TGTGCCAGCAGTCCCTTCGGGGGGGCGGGGGATGGCTACACCTTC.

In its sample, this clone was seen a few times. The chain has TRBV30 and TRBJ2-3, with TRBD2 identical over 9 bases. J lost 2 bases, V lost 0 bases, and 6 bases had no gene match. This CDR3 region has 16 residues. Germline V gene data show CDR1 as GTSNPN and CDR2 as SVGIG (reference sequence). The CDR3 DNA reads TGTGCCTGGAGTGTGGGCGCGGGGGGGCTCACAGATACGCAGTATTTT. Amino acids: CAWSVGAGGLTDTQYF.

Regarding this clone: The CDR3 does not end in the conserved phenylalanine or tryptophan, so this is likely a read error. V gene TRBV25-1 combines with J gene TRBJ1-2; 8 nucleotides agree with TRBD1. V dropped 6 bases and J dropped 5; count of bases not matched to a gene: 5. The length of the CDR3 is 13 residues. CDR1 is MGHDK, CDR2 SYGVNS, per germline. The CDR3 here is CASSLGQAYGYTV. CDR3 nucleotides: TGTGCCAGCAGCCTGGGACAGGCTTATGGCTACACCGTC.

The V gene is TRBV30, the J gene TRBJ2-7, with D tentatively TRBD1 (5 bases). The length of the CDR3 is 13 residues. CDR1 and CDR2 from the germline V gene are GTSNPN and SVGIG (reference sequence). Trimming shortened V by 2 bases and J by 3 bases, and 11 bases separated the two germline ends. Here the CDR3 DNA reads TGTGCCTGGAGTCCAACGACAGTCTACGAGCAGTACTTC. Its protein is CAWSPTTVYEQYF.

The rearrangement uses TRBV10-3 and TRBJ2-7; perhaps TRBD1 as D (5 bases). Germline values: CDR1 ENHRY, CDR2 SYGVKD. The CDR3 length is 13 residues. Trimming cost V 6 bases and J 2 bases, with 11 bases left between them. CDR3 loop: CAISLQGTYEQYF. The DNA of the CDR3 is TGTGCCATCAGCCTCCAGGGTACCTACGAGCAGTACTTC.

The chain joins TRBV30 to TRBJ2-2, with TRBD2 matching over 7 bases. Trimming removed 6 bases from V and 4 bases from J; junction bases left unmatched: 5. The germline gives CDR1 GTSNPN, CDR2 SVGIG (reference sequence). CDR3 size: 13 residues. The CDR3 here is CACTSGTTGELFF. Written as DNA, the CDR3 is TGTGCCTGCACCAGCGGGACCACCGGGGAGCTGTTTTTT. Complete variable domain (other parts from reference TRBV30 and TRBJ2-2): SQTIHQWPATLVQPVGSPLSLECTVEGTSNPNLYWYRQAAGRGLQLLFYSVGIGQISSEVPQNLSASRPQDRQFILSSKKLLLSDSGFYLCACTSGTTGELFFGEGSRLTVL.

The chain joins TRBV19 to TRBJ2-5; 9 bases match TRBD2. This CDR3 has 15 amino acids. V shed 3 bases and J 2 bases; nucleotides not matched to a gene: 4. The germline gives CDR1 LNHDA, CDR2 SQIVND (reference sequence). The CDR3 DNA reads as TGTGCCAGTAGTATGCTAGCGGGGCAACAAGAGACCCAGTACTTC. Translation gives CASSMLAGQQETQYF.

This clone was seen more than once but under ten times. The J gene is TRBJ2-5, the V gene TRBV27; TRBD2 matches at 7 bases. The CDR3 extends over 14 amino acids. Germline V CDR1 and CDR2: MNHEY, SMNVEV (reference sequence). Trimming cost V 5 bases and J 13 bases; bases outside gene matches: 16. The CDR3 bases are TGTGCCAGCAGTCCCGGGACTAAGGGATTGGAGGCGTACTTC. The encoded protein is CASSPGTKGLEAYF.

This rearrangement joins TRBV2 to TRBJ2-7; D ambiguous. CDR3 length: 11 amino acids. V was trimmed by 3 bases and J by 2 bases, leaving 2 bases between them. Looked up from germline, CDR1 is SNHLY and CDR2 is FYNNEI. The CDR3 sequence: CASSDTYEQYF. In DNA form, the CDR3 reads TGTGCCAGCAGTGATACCTACGAGCAGTACTTC.

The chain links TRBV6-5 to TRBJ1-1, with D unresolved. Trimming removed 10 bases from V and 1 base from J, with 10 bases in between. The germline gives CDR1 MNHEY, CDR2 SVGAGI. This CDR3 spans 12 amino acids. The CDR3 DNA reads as TGTGCCACAGGTATAGGGAACACTGAAGCTTTCTTT. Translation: CATGIGNTEAFF.

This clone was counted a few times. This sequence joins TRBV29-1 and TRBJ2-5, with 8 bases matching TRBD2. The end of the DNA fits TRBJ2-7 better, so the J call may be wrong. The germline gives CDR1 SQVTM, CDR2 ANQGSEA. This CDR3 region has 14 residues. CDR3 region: CSAVTGTRVYEQYF. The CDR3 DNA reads TGCAGCGCCGTAACCGGGACTAGAGTTTACGAGCAGTACTTC.

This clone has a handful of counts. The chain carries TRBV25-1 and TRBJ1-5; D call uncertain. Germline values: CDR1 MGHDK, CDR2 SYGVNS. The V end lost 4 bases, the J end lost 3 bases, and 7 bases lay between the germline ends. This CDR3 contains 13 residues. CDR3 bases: TGTGCCAGCAGTGCGGGTCACAATCAGCCCCAGCATTTT. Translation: CASSAGHNQPQHF.

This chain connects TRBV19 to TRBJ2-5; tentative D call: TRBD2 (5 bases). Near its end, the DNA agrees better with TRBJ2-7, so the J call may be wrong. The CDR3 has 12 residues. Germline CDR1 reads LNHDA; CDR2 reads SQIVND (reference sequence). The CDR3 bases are TGTGCCAGTAGTCACGGACTCTACGAGCAGTACTTC. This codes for CASSHGLYEQYF.

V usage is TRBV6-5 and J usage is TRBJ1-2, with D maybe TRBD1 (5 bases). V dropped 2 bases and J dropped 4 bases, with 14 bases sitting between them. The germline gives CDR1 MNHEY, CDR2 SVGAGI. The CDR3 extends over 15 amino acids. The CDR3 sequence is CASSYKAGKGYGYTF. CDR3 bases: TGTGCCAGCAGTTACAAAGCAGGGAAGGGCTATGGCTACACCTTC.

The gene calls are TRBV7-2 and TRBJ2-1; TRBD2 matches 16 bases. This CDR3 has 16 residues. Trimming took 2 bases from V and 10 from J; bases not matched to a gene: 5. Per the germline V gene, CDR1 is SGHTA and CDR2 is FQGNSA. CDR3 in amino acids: CASSLKGTSGRVEQFF. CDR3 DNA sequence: TGTGCCAGCAGCTTAAAGGGGACTAGCGGGAGGGTCGAGCAGTTCTTC.

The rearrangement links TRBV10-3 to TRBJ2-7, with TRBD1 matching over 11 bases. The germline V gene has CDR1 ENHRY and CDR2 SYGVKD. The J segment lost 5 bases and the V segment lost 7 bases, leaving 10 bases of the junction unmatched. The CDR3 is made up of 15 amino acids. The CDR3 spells CAIKVDRGHVNEQYF. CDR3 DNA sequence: TGTGCCATCAAGGTGGACAGGGGGCATGTAAACGAGCAGTACTTC.

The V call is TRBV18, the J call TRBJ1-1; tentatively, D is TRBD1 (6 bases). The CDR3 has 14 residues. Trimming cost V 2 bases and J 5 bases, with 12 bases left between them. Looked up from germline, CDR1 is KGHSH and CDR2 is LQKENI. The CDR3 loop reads CASSPYRDRTEAFF. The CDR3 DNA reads TGTGCCAGCTCACCATACAGGGATCGGACTGAAGCTTTCTTT.

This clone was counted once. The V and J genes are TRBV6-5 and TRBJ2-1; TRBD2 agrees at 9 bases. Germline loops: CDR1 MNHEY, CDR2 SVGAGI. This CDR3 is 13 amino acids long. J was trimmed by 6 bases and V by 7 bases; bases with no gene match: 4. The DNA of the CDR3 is TGTGCCAGCATTAGCGGGGGTTCCAATGAGCAGTTCTTC. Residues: CASISGGSNEQFF.

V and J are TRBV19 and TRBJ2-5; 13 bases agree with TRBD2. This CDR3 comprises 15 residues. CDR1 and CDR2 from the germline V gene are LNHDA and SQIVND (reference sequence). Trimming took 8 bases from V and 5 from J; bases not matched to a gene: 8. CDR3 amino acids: CASHRTSGSFETQYF. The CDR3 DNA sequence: TGTGCCAGTCATAGGACTAGCGGGAGTTTCGAGACCCAGTACTTC.

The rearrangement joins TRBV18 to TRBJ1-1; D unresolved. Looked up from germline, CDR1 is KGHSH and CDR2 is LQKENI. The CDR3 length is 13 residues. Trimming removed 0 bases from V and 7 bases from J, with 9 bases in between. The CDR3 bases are TGTGCCAGCTCACCACCCCAACGAGGTGAAGCTTTCTTT. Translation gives CASSPPQRGEAFF.

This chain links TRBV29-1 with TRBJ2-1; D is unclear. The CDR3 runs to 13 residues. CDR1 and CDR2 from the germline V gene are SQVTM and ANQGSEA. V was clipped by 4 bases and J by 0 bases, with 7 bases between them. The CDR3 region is CSVGLSSYNEQFF. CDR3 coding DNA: TGCAGCGTTGGCCTTAGCTCCTACAATGAGCAGTTCTTC.

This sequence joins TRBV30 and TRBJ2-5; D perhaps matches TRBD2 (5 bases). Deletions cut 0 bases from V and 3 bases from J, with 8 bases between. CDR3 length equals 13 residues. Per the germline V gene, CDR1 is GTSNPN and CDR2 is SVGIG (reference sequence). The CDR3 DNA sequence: TGTGCCTGGAGTGTACGGGAAAAAGAGACCCAGTACTTC. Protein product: CAWSVREKETQYF. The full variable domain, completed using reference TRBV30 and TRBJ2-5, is SQTIHQWPATLVQPVGSPLSLECTVEGTSNPNLYWYRQAAGRGLQLLFYSVGIGQISSEVPQNLSASRPQDRQFILSSKKLLLSDSGFYLCAWSVREKETQYFGPGTRLLVL.

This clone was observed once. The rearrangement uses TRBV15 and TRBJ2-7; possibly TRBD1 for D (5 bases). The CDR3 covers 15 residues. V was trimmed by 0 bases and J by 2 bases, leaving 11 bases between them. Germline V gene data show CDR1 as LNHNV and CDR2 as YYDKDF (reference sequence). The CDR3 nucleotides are TGTGCCACCAGCAGAGAAGGGGCCCTACCCTACGAGCAGTACTTC. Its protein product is CATSREGALPYEQYF. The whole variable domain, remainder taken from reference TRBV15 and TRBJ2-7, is DAMVIQNPRYQVTQFGKPVTLSCSQTLNHNVMYWYQQKSSQAPKLLFHYYDKDFNNEADTPDNFQSRRPNTSFCFLDIRSPGLGDTAMYLCATSREGALPYEQYFGPGTRLTVT.

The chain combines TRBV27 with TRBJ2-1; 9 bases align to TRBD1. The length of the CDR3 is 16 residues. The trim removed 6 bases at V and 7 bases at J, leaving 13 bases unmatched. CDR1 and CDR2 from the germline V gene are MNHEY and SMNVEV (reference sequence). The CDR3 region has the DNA TGTGCCAGCAGCTCAAGGGGACAGGGAAGTAGGAATGAGCAGTTCTTC. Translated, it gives CASSSRGQGSRNEQFF.

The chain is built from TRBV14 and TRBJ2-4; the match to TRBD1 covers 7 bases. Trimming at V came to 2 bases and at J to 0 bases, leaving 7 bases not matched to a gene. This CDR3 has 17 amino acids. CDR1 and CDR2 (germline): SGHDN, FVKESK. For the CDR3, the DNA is TGTGCCAGCAGCCAATCGCAGGGGGTTATAGCCAAAAACATTCAGTACTTC. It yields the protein CASSQSQGVIAKNIQYF. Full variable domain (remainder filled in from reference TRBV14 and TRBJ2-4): EAGVTQFPSHSVIEKGQTVTLRCDPISGHDNLYWYRRVMGKEIKFLLHFVKESKQDESGMPNNRFLAERTGGTYSTLKVQPAELEDSGVYFCASSQSQGVIAKNIQYFGAGTRLSVL.

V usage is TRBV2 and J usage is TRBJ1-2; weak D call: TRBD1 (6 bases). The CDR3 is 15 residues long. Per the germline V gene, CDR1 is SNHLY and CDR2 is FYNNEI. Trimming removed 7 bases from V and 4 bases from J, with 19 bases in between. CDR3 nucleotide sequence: TGTGCCAGCACCTTAGGGGGTGGGGTGGCCTATGGCTACACCTTC. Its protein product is CASTLGGGVAYGYTF.

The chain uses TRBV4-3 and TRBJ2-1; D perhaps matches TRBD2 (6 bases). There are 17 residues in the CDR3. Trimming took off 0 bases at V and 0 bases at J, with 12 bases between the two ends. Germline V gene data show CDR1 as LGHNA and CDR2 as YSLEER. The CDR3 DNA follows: TGCGCCAGCAGCCAAGATTTGTTAGCGGTCTCCTACAATGAGCAGTTCTTC. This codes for CASSQDLLAVSYNEQFF.

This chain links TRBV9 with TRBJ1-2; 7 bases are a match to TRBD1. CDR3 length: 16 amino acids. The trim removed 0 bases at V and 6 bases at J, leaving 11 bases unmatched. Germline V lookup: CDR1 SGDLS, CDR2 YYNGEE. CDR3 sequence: CASSVGVGAQGDGYTF. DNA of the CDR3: TGTGCCAGCAGCGTAGGAGTCGGGGCCCAGGGGGATGGCTACACCTTC.

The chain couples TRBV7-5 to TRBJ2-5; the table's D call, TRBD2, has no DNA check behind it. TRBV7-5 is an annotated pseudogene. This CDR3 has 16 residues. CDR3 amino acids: CVRSLGSGGIQETQYF. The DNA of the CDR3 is TGTGTCAGAAGCTTAGGAAGCGGGGGGATACAAGAGACCCAGTACTTC.